These 20 T cell receptor beta chains were all obtained from the same sample, sequenced in a study of T cells in Graves' hyperthyroidism and ophthalmopathy. Researchers took RNA transcripts and amplified the TCR beta CDR3 regions from them. RT-PCR in the first round (using the HTBI primer set) targeted the TCR CDR3. TCRdb reanalysed the multiplex PCR reads using MiXCR and keeps one entry per CDR3 protein. Of 500,000 to 700,000 distinct CDR3 sequences detected, around 15% appear once; the ten largest clones hold about 18%. The sequenced material came from blood. Source of these receptors: a woman between 18 and 30 years old with Graves' hyperthyroidism.

This clonotype has more than one count but fewer than ten. V gene TRBV19 combines with J gene TRBJ2-2; 7 bases match TRBD1. Germline lookup yields CDR1 LNHDA and CDR2 SQIVND (reference sequence). V lost 6 bases, J lost 2 bases, and 12 bases stayed unmatched. The length of the CDR3 is 17 residues. The CDR3 protein is CASSEITGAVNTGELFF. As DNA, the CDR3 is TGTGCCAGTAGCGAAATAACAGGGGCAGTAAACACCGGGGAGCTGTTTTTT.

This clonotype was observed at least ten times. This chain joins TRBV3-1 and TRBJ1-1, with D tentatively TRBD1 (5 bases). The CDR3 is 15 residues long. The germline V gene has CDR1 LGHDT and CDR2 YNNKEL (reference sequence). Deletions cut 1 base from V and 0 bases from J, with 9 bases between. This chain's CDR3 is CASSQVRVMNTEAFF. Written as DNA, the CDR3 is TGTGCCAGCAGCCAAGTCAGGGTAATGAACACTGAAGCTTTCTTT.

This clonotype was seen repeatedly, ten times or more. The V call is TRBV11-2, the J call TRBJ2-2; 13 bases match TRBD2. V lost 4 bases to trimming and J lost 5 bases; unmatched junction nucleotides: 10. Germline lookup yields CDR1 SGHAT and CDR2 FQNNGV. This CDR3 has 18 amino acids. The DNA of the CDR3 is TGTGCCAGCAGCTCCCTCCGGACTAGCGGGAGAGGGACCGGGGAGCTGTTTTTT. It codes for CASSSLRTSGRGTGELFF.

This clonotype was counted at least ten times. The V gene is TRBV3-1, the J gene TRBJ2-3; D could derive from TRBD1 or TRBD2 (5 bases each). Germline CDR1 LGHDT, CDR2 YNNKEL (reference sequence). CDR3 length equals 12 residues. V lost 1 base to trimming and J lost 10 bases, with 9 bases between them. CDR3 in DNA: TGTGCCAGCAGCCAAGGGTTGGGGGCGCAGTATTTT. Its protein product is CASSQGLGAQYF.

In this sample, this clonotype turned up many times. V is TRBV7-9 and J is TRBJ1-6, with D maybe TRBD1 (5 bases). This CDR3 region has 14 residues. Germline V gene lookup returns CDR1 SEHNR and CDR2 FQNEAQ (reference sequence). Trimming pared 5 bases from V and 5 bases from J, leaving 10 bases between. The CDR3 protein is CASSPTGDNSPLHF. The DNA of the CDR3 is TGTGCCAGCAGCCCCACAGGAGATAATTCACCCCTCCACTTT.

This clonotype appeared many times. CDR3 region: CASSLAGQGVNTEAFF. CDR3 in DNA: TGCGCCAGCAGCTTGGCCGGACAGGGGGTGAACACTGAAGCTTTCTTT. The chain is built from TRBV5-1 and TRBJ1-1; TRBD1 aligns across 10 bases. The length of the CDR3 is 16 residues. V lost 0 bases and J lost 0; bases outside the gene matches: 2. Germline CDR1 and CDR2: SGHRS and YFSETQ.

This clonotype was seen many times. The chain combines TRBV6-6 with TRBJ1-1, with unresolved D. Deletions cut 2 bases from V and 6 bases from J, with 19 bases between. Germline V gene data show CDR1 as MNHNY and CDR2 as SVGAGI (reference sequence). This CDR3 spans 16 amino acids. The DNA of the CDR3 is TGTGCCAGCAGTTACCCCGATAGATTTAGCTTCGCTGAAGCTTTCTTT. Translation gives CASSYPDRFSFAEAFF.

About this clonotype itself: The junction departs from germline at one end; a sequencing error may be responsible. The J gene is TRBJ2-3, the V gene TRBV14, with D hard to call. This CDR3 spans 14 amino acids. Germline V gives CDR1 SGHDN, CDR2 FVKESK. The CDR3 region is CASSQLGASDTHYF. The CDR3 DNA reads as TGTGCCAGCAGCCAATTAGGCGCCTCAGATACGCATTATTTT.

This clonotype was seen at least ten times. The genes are TRBV20-1 and TRBJ2-3, with TRBD2 matching over 8 bases. V shed 1 base and J 0 bases; nucleotides not matched to a gene: 6. Germline-derived CDR1 and CDR2 are DFQATT and SNEGSKA (reference sequence). CDR3 length equals 16 residues. The CDR3 DNA follows: TGCAGTGCTAGAGGTGGCCGGACTAGCAGCACAGATACGCAGTATTTT. Encoded protein: CSARGGRTSSTDTQYF.

This clonotype has a count of ten or more. The chain has TRBV7-2 and TRBJ1-1; D not resolved. Germline assignment: CDR1 SGHTA and CDR2 FQGNSA. The CDR3 totals 14 residues. Trimming left V 1 base short and J 1 base short, with 7 bases between. CDR3 in DNA: TGTGCCAGCAGCTTAGTCCACAAGAACACTGAAGCTTTCTTT. This codes for CASSLVHKNTEAFF.

Many counts were recorded for this clonotype. As DNA, the CDR3 is TGTGCCAGCAGTGAAGTCCGGCGGAACACTGAAGCTTTCTTT. Translated: CASSEVRRNTEAFF. This rearrangement joins TRBV2 to TRBJ1-1, with D uncertain. Trimming removed 1 base from V and 1 base from J, with 7 bases in between. The CDR3 sequence is 14 residues long. Germline V gene lookup returns CDR1 SNHLY and CDR2 FYNNEI.

This clonotype was seen many times. The gene calls are TRBV11-2 and TRBJ1-4; D is perhaps TRBD1 (6 bases). V was cut by 3 bases and J by 1 base, with 9 bases left in between. The germline gives CDR1 SGHAT, CDR2 FQNNGV. This CDR3 comprises 15 residues. The CDR3 here is CASSLGARTNEKLFF. In DNA form, the CDR3 reads TGTGCCAGCAGCTTGGGGGCCCGAACTAATGAAAAACTGTTTTTT.

The J gene is TRBJ2-3, the V gene TRBV9; 9 bases line up with TRBD1. The V gene's germline CDR1 is SGDLS and CDR2 YYNGEE. The CDR3 runs to 15 residues. V lost 3 bases, J lost 6 bases, and 8 bases stayed unmatched. The CDR3 DNA sequence: TGTGCCAGCAGCGACCTGACAGGGGGTGTGGATACGCAGTATTTT. Amino acids: CASSDLTGGVDTQYF.

In its sample, this clonotype was seen a few times. CDR3 sequence (DNA): TGTGCCTGTAGCGGGAGGGCCACAGATACGCAGTATTTT. It specifies CACSGRATDTQYF. V gene TRBV13 combines with J gene TRBJ2-3; 11 nucleotides agree with TRBD2. The CDR3 covers 13 residues. The V segment lost 11 bases and the J segment 2 bases; nucleotides outside the gene matches: 3. CDR1 is PRHDT, CDR2 FYEKMQ, per germline (reference sequence). The variable domain in full, completed from reference TRBV13 and TRBJ2-3, reads AAGVIQSPRHLIKEKRETATLKCYPIPRHDTVYWYQQGPGQDPQFLISFYEKMQSDKGSIPDRFSAQQFSDYHSELNMSSLELGDSALYFCACSGRATDTQYFGPGTRLTVL.

J is TRBJ1-3 and V is TRBV7-2; D not resolved. CDR3 length equals 16 residues. The germline gives CDR1 SGHTA, CDR2 FQGNSA. V lost 5 bases to trimming and J lost 2 bases, with 16 bases between them. The CDR3 DNA reads TGTGCCAGCAGCCCTCAACTGGCGGCAACTGGAAACACCATATATTTT. This sequence encodes CASSPQLAATGNTIYF. Variable domain in full (rest from reference TRBV7-2 and TRBJ1-3): GAGVSQSPSNKVTEKGKDVELRCDPISGHTALYWYRQSLGQGLEFLIYFQGNSAPDKSGLPSDRFSAERTGGSVSTLTIQRTQQEDSAVYLCASSPQLAATGNTIYFGEGSWLTVV.

The CDR3 here is CASSPPTSGKNYNEQFF. The CDR3 DNA sequence: TGTGCCAGCTCACCACCTACTAGCGGGAAAAACTACAATGAGCAGTTCTTC. V is TRBV18 and J is TRBJ2-1; 10 bases map to TRBD2. The CDR3 has 17 residues. With 0 bases clipped from V and 3 bases from J, the junction kept 5 bases outside the gene matches. Germline CDR1 KGHSH, CDR2 LQKENI.

The V gene is TRBV10-1, the J gene TRBJ1-1; no clear D. With 4 bases removed from V and 4 bases from J, the gap between germline ends came to 22 bases. The length of the CDR3 is 17 residues. Germline V lookup: CDR1 WNHNN, CDR2 SYGVQD (reference sequence). The CDR3 DNA is TGCGCCAGCAGTGGATCAGGATTCCGTGGGGTACCCACTGAAGCTTTCTTT. Its protein product is CASSGSGFRGVPTEAFF.

The chain recombines TRBV3-1 with TRBJ2-7; no clear D. The CDR3 spans 13 residues. Germline V gene data show CDR1 as LGHDT and CDR2 as YNNKEL (reference sequence). V shed 4 bases and J shed 7 bases, with 14 bases lying between them. Here the CDR3 reads CASSLPDGLEQYF. The DNA of the CDR3 is TGTGCCAGCAGCCTACCGGACGGGTTGGAGCAGTACTTC.

Ten or more counts support this clonotype. The chain carries TRBV7-2 and TRBJ2-5; maybe TRBD2 (5 bases). Germline V gene data show CDR1 as SGHTA and CDR2 as FQGNSA. The V end was cut by 6 bases, the J end by 2 bases, with 13 bases between. CDR3 length equals 14 residues. The CDR3 coding sequence is TGTGCCAGCAGTGCAACTAGATTACAAGAGACCCAGTACTTC. It codes for CASSATRLQETQYF.

The genes are TRBV5-1 and TRBJ1-2; 7 bases match TRBD1. This CDR3 is 17 amino acids long. V shed 0 bases, J shed 0 bases, and the junction held 8 bases outside the gene matches. CDR1 and CDR2 from the germline V gene are SGHRS and YFSETQ. CDR3 residues: CASSLGPRQGTNYGYTF. The CDR3 nucleotides read TGCGCCAGCAGCTTGGGGCCACGACAGGGCACTAACTATGGCTACACCTTC.